Listed here are 27 T cell receptor beta chains from one sample, sequenced in a study of T-cell reconstitution after alpha-beta-depleted transplantation in children (dated by TCRdb to 2016 to 2017). Library preparation was by PCR. Sequencing was carried out with an Illumina HiSeq 2500. TCR library preparation used molecular barcoding, with unique molecular identifiers applied to normalize quantification of the TCRbeta repertoire. Using fastp trimming at Q25 and MiXCR clonotype assembly, TCRdb reanalyzed the public sequencing data and kept in-frame beta chains. Records with the same CDR3 protein are collapsed into one entry carrying the most frequent genes and DNA. The sample records about 470,000 distinct CDR3 sequences, over 40% of which are singletons. Under 35% of the sample belongs to the ten largest clones. The treatment or condition label for this specimen denotes: allogeneic hematopoietic cell transplantation with graft depleted of TCRalphabeta T cells and CD19 B cells.

Source: PBMCs, taken before TCRalphabeta/CD19-depleted stem cell transplant. The receptors derive from a girl aged 2-15 years with aplastic anemia, due to receive a stem cell transplant.

This clonotype came up a few times. The gene calls are TRBV20-1 and TRBJ2-5; either TRBD1 or TRBD2 may fit D (7 bases each). The CDR3 covers 14 residues. V lost 4 bases to trimming and J lost 3 bases, with 15 bases between them. Germline V CDR1 and CDR2: DFQATT, SNEGSKA (reference sequence). The CDR3 nucleotides are TGCAGTGCTATAGACAGGGAGGGAGAAGAGACCCAGTACTTC. Encoded protein: CSAIDREGEETQYF.

This chain uses TRBV20-1 with TRBJ2-2; TRBD2 matches 7 bases. Germline CDR1 and CDR2: DFQATT and SNEGSKA (reference sequence). The CDR3 contains 14 residues. Trimming removed 6 bases from V and 4 bases from J; junction bases left unmatched: 8. CDR3 bases: TGCAGTGCAATGAAGAGCGGGGTCACCGGGGAGCTGTTTTTT. Protein: CSAMKSGVTGELFF.

This clonotype was observed a handful of times. This chain connects TRBV20-1 to TRBJ1-5; D gene uncertain. V was trimmed by 3 bases and J by 2 bases, leaving 11 bases between them. The CDR3 is made up of 14 amino acids. Germline-derived CDR1 and CDR2 are DFQATT and SNEGSKA (reference sequence). CDR3 loop: CSASSMLGNQPQHF. DNA of the CDR3: TGCAGTGCTAGTAGTATGCTGGGCAATCAGCCCCAGCATTTT.

This clonotype was found a few times. The gene calls are TRBV29-1 and TRBJ2-3; D uncertain. V was clipped by 5 bases and J by 4 bases, with 10 bases between them. CDR3 length equals 12 residues. Germline CDR1 is SQVTM and CDR2 is ANQGSEA. The CDR3 DNA sequence: TGCAGCGTTTGCGACACTCCAGATACGCAGTATTTT. Amino acids: CSVCDTPDTQYF.

This clonotype appeared a few times. The chain links TRBV10-2 to TRBJ1-1; D call uncertain. Germline values: CDR1 WSHSY, CDR2 SAAADI. V shed 7 bases and J shed 1 base, with 7 bases lying between them. The CDR3 runs 12 residues. The CDR3 DNA sequence: TGCGCCAGCACCGAACGGAACACTGAAGCTTTCTTT. Protein product: CASTERNTEAFF.

This clonotype was counted only a few times. The chain couples TRBV2 to TRBJ1-3; 10 nucleotides match TRBD1. The CDR3 sequence is 16 residues long. The V gene end was trimmed by 4 bases and the J gene end by 3 bases; junction bases not matched to a gene: 6. Germline values: CDR1 SNHLY, CDR2 FYNNEI. The CDR3 protein is CASSAGQGGNGNTIYF. The CDR3 nucleotides read TGTGCCAGCAGTGCTGGACAGGGGGGAAATGGAAACACCATATATTTT.

The chain carries TRBV6-5 and TRBJ1-4, with D maybe TRBD1 (6 bases). Germline loops: CDR1 MNHEY, CDR2 SVGAGI. Between the trimmed V and J ends, which lost 3 bases and 0 bases, there was a span of 8 bases. The CDR3 runs 15 residues. In DNA form, the CDR3 reads TGTGCCAGCAGTTATCGGACAGCAACTAATGAAAAACTGTTTTTT. Its translation is CASSYRTATNEKLFF.

The V gene is TRBV13, the J gene TRBJ2-7, with TRBD2 matching over 13 bases. J lost 6 bases, V lost 3 bases, and 11 bases had no gene match. The CDR3 totals 17 residues. Looked up from germline, CDR1 is PRHDT and CDR2 is FYEKMQ (reference sequence). The CDR3 bases are TGTGCCAGCAGCTTCCGCGGACTAGCGGGAGCGAAGGGCGAGCAGTACTTC. Amino acids: CASSFRGLAGAKGEQYF.

This clonotype was picked up a small number of times. This rearrangement joins TRBV29-1 to TRBJ1-1; D gene ambiguous. The CDR3 is 12 amino acids. Germline CDR1 is SQVTM and CDR2 is ANQGSEA. The V and J ends lost 1 base and 4 bases respectively, with 7 bases between them. CDR3 sequence (DNA): TGCAGCGTTGAAGCCTTTACCACTGAAGCTTTCTTT. Protein sequence: CSVEAFTTEAFF.

The chain links TRBV29-1 to TRBJ2-6; tentative D call: TRBD1 (5 bases). V was clipped by 0 bases and J by 2 bases, with 17 bases between them. Looked up from germline, CDR1 is SQVTM and CDR2 is ANQGSEA. The CDR3 is 18 residues long. CDR3 in amino acids: CSVEDQPTGSTGANVLTF. CDR3 sequence (DNA): TGCAGCGTTGAAGACCAACCCACAGGCAGTACTGGGGCCAACGTCCTGACTTTC. Full variable domain (rest looked up from reference TRBV29-1 and TRBJ2-6): SAVISQKPSRDICQRGTSLTIQCQVDSQVTMMFWYRQQPGQSLTLIATANQGSEATYESGFVIDKFPISRPNLTFSTLTVSNMSPEDSSIYLCSVEDQPTGSTGANVLTFGAGSRLTVL.

The chain employs TRBV29-1 and TRBJ2-3; TRBD2 aligns across 10 bases. V lost 4 bases to trimming and J lost 2 bases; unmatched junction nucleotides: 12. Germline lookup yields CDR1 SQVTM and CDR2 ANQGSEA. The CDR3 spans 17 residues. Here the CDR3 DNA reads TGCAGCGTTGCCGGGACTAGCGAGAGCCCTGACACAGATACGCAGTATTTT. It specifies CSVAGTSESPDTDTQYF.

This clonotype was counted many times. The chain links TRBV14 to TRBJ1-6, with no clear D. The CDR3 totals 13 residues. V gave up 0 bases and J gave up 6 bases, with 3 bases separating them. Germline CDR1 reads SGHDN; CDR2 reads FVKESK. CDR3 loop: CASSQDFNSPLHF. The CDR3, as DNA: TGTGCCAGCAGCCAAGATTTTAATTCACCCCTCCACTTT.

Only a few counts were recorded for this clonotype. This chain links TRBV18 with TRBJ1-3; 10 nucleotides line up with TRBD1. Trimming took 3 bases from V and 2 from J; bases not matched to a gene: 10. This CDR3 comprises 18 residues. From germline, CDR1 is KGHSH and CDR2 LQKENI. CDR3 DNA: TGTGCCAGCTCACCGGGACAGGGGAATGTCCTCACTGGAAACACCATATATTTT. This gives the protein CASSPGQGNVLTGNTIYF.

This chain links TRBV7-2 with TRBJ2-7, with D maybe TRBD1 (6 bases). CDR3 length equals 15 residues. V lost 5 bases, J lost 5 bases, and 19 bases lay in between. Per the germline V gene, CDR1 is SGHTA and CDR2 is FQGNSA. CDR3 DNA sequence: TGTGCCAGCAGCGAGGACAGAAGGCAGATCGACGAGCAGTACTTC. Translating gives CASSEDRRQIDEQYF. Filled out from reference TRBV7-2 and TRBJ2-7, the complete variable domain reads GAGVSQSPSNKVTEKGKDVELRCDPISGHTALYWYRQSLGQGLEFLIYFQGNSAPDKSGLPSDRFSAERTGGSVSTLTIQRTQQEDSAVYLCASSEDRRQIDEQYFGPGTRLTVT.

The gene calls are TRBV9 and TRBJ2-1; D unresolved. Trimming removed 3 bases from V and 9 bases from J, with 13 bases in between. The CDR3 contains 13 residues. Germline V lookup: CDR1 SGDLS, CDR2 YYNGEE. CDR3 region: CASSGSPGTEQFF. CDR3 in DNA: TGTGCCAGCAGCGGTAGTCCAGGTACTGAGCAGTTCTTC.

The chain has TRBV20-1 and TRBJ1-2; D is ambiguous. The CDR3 sequence is 12 residues long. V gave up 6 bases and J gave up 5 bases, with 13 bases separating them. The germline gives CDR1 DFQATT, CDR2 SNEGSKA (reference sequence). CDR3 sequence (DNA): TGCAGTGCCACCGACGGTGTTTATGGCTACACCTTC. Its translation is CSATDGVYGYTF.

The chain links TRBV3-1 to TRBJ2-7; tentatively, D is TRBD2 (6 bases). Germline V gene sequence: CDR1 LGHDT, CDR2 YNNKEL (reference sequence). V was clipped by 3 bases and J by 1 base, with 16 bases between them. There are 16 residues in the CDR3. The CDR3 coding sequence is TGTGCCAGCAGCCATCGACGGAGGGCCGGTTCCTACGAGCAGTACTTC. It encodes CASSHRRRAGSYEQYF.

The chain couples TRBV18 to TRBJ2-2; D gene ambiguous. The CDR3 is 15 amino acids. V shed 5 bases and J shed 2 bases, with 12 bases lying between them. The germline V gene has CDR1 KGHSH and CDR2 LQKENI. The CDR3 coding sequence is TGTGCCAGCTCATCGGCAGGAACAAACACCGGGGAGCTGTTTTTT. Translation: CASSSAGTNTGELFF.

The chain uses TRBV18 and TRBJ2-6; TRBD1 might be the D (5 bases). Trimming left V 5 bases short and J 0 bases short, with 17 bases between. Germline assignment: CDR1 KGHSH and CDR2 LQKENI. The CDR3 covers 18 residues. CDR3: CASSLEVGAGSGANVLTF. The CDR3 nucleotides are TGTGCCAGCTCATTAGAGGTAGGGGCCGGCTCTGGGGCCAACGTCCTGACTTTC.

This clonotype has just one count. Its ends do not fully match the called genes, so a read error is possible. The chain has TRBV12-3 or TRBV12-4 and TRBJ2-3, with TRBD1 matching over 9 bases. This CDR3 is built from 16 residues. CDR3 nucleotides: TGTGCCAGCAGTTTAGCGACAGGGGGTAGCACAGGTACGCAGTATTTT. It is translated as CASSLATGGSTGTQYF.

This chain links TRBV6-5 with TRBJ2-2; 8 bases fit TRBD1. Trimming took 0 bases from V and 1 from J; bases not matched to a gene: 10. The CDR3 spans 19 residues. Germline V gene lookup returns CDR1 MNHEY and CDR2 SVGAGI. CDR3 DNA sequence: TGTGCCAGCAGTTACTCGATAGGTATCGGGACAGGGAACACCGGGGAGCTGTTTTTT. Its protein product is CASSYSIGIGTGNTGELFF.

The chain uses TRBV12-3 or TRBV12-4 and TRBJ2-7, with D perhaps matching TRBD1 (7 bases). The CDR3 extends over 11 amino acids. V lost 5 bases and J lost 9, with 11 bases in between. The CDR3 coding sequence is TGTGCCAGCAGTGACAGGGACTGGCAGTACTTC. Translation gives CASSDRDWQYF.

This chain joins TRBV5-1 and TRBJ2-5; 7 bases match TRBD1. The germline gives CDR1 SGHRS, CDR2 YFSETQ. The CDR3 has 19 residues. The ends lost 4 bases at V and 2 bases at J; junction bases unmatched: 20. This chain's CDR3 is CASSPSDRAIKNLQETQYF. The CDR3 DNA follows: TGCGCCAGCAGCCCATCCGACAGGGCTATTAAAAACTTACAAGAGACCCAGTACTTC. Together with reference TRBV5-1 and TRBJ2-5, the CDR3 gives the full variable domain: KAGVTQTPRYLIKTRGQQVTLSCSPISGHRSVSWYQQTPGQGLQFLFEYFSETQRNKGNFPGRFSGRQFSNSRSEMNVSTLELGDSALYLCASSPSDRAIKNLQETQYFGPGTRLLVL.

This clonotype was seen more than once but under ten times. The chain recombines TRBV20-1 with TRBJ2-1, with D perhaps given as TRBD1 or TRBD2 (5 bases each). Between the trimmed V and J ends, which lost 1 base and 9 bases, there was a span of 13 bases. Germline CDR1 reads DFQATT; CDR2 reads SNEGSKA (reference sequence). The CDR3 contains 13 residues. CDR3 nucleotide sequence: TGCAGTGCTAGAGGTTCTTCTGGGGGTGAGCAGTTCTTC. This sequence encodes CSARGSSGGEQFF.

J is TRBJ2-1 and V is TRBV20-1; 9 bases fit TRBD1. Germline V gene lookup returns CDR1 DFQATT and CDR2 SNEGSKA (reference sequence). The length of the CDR3 is 15 residues. V dropped 7 bases and J dropped 5; count of bases not matched to a gene: 12. This CDR3 reads CSGRKRDRVDNEQFF. The CDR3 nucleotides are TGCAGTGGTCGAAAGCGGGACAGGGTTGACAATGAGCAGTTCTTC.

This chain joins TRBV7-6 and TRBJ2-1; D is possibly TRBD2 (5 bases). The CDR3 runs to 13 residues. Germline CDR1 and CDR2: SGHVS and FNYEAQ. Trimming shortened V by 4 bases and J by 3 bases, and 7 bases separated the two germline ends. CDR3 loop: CASSSGIYNEQFF. The DNA for the CDR3 is TGTGCCAGCAGCTCCGGGATCTACAATGAGCAGTTCTTC.

This clonotype turned up a few times. Since the CDR3 does not end with the conserved phenylalanine or tryptophan, this likely comes from a read error. No DNA is shown, since the ends of the CDR3 on it are uncertain; the CDR3 is the one TCRdb lists. This rearrangement joins TRBV13 to TRBJ2-4; the listed D gene, TRBD2, was not tested against the DNA. Germline V gene lookup returns CDR1 PRHDT and CDR2 FYEKMQ (reference sequence). The CDR3 length is 14 residues, termini included. CDR3 region: CASSFPPQTSVAGG.